This T cell receptor (beta chain) stems from a study of CD8+ T cells in alopecia areata. Points from the study as a whole: Especially in alopecia totalis/universalis, lesional scalp showed greater clonality than normal scalp did.

Sequencing used cDNA as its template, made by extracting RNA and reverse transcribing it. TCRdb keeps only in-frame clones here, not all; method: immunoSEQ multiplex PCR. This sample carries some 6,500 clones, none of them present only once. The study sorted pooled cutaneous lymph node cells by CD4, CD8alpha, NKG2D, NKG2ACE and other markers. This clone has at least ten counts. The antigen is not known. Gene names follow the mouse nomenclature. The read ends 4 residues before the CDR3 terminus; that terminus is restored from the germline J gene. Per the germline V gene, CDR1 is GKSSPN and CDR2 is SITVG. This CDR3 has 14 amino acids.

The receptor comes from a C3H/HeJ mouse with alopecia areata. The mouse strain carries the MHC haplotype H2-k. The chain combines TRBV31 with TRBJ2-5; TRBD1 agrees at 8 bases. The specimen was CD8+ T cells sorted from a lymph node. The CDR3 bases that were read are TGTGCCTGGAGCCAGGGGGCGCGTGAAGAC. Its protein product is CAWSQGARED. The CDR3 in full is CAWSQGAREDTQYF.